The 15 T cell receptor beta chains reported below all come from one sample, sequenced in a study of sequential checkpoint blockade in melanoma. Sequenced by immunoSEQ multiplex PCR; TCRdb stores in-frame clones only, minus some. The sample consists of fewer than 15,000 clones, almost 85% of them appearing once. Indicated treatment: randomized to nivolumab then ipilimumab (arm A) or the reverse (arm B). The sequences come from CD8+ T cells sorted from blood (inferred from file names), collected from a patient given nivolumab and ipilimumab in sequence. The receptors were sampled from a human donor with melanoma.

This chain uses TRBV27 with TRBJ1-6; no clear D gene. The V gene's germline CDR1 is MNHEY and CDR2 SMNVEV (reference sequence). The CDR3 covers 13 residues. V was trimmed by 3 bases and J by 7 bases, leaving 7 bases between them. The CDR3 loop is CASSFGVNSPLHF. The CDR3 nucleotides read TGTGCCAGCAGTTTCGGGGTAAATTCACCCCTCCACTTT.

CDR3 coding DNA: TGTGCCAGCAGTTACTCGATAGAACAGGAGCATGGCTACACCTTC. Protein: CASSYSIEQEHGYTF. The chain links TRBV6-5 to TRBJ1-2, with a possible D match to TRBD1 (5 bases). CDR3 size: 15 residues. V lost 0 bases to trimming and J lost 6 bases, with 14 bases between them. Per germline, CDR1 MNHEY and CDR2 SVGAGI.

Written as DNA, the CDR3 is TGCGCCAGCAGCCGCCAAGCCCGGGACAGCTCAACCGGGGAGCTGTTTTTT. It codes for CASSRQARDSSTGELFF. The gene calls are TRBV4-1 and TRBJ2-2; 7 bases match TRBD1. The CDR3 consists of 17 residues. Germline trimming cut 4 bases from V and 5 bases from J; bases unmatched to any gene: 13. Germline assignment: CDR1 MGHRA and CDR2 YSYEKL.

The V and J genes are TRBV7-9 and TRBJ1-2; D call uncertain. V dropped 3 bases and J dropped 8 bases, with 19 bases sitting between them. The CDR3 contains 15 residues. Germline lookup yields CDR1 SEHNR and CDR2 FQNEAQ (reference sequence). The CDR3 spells CASSFSIIRDGGYTF. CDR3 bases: TGTGCCAGCAGCTTTAGCATAATTCGGGATGGAGGCTACACCTTC. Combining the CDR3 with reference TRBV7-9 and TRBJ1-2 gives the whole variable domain DTGVSQNPRHKITKRGQNVTFRCDPISEHNRLYWYRQTLGQGPEFLTYFQNEAQLEKSRLLSDRFSAERPKGSFSTLEIQRTEQGDSAMYLCASSFSIIRDGGYTFGSGTRLTVV.

CDR3 nucleotide sequence: TGTGCCAGCAGCCGACAGGGGAACCCCTACGAGCAGTACTTC. Translated, it gives CASSRQGNPYEQYF. The gene calls are TRBV27 and TRBJ2-7, with 8 bases lining up with TRBD1. The trim removed 6 bases at V and 2 bases at J, leaving 6 bases unmatched. Germline loops: CDR1 MNHEY, CDR2 SMNVEV (reference sequence). The CDR3 contains 14 residues.

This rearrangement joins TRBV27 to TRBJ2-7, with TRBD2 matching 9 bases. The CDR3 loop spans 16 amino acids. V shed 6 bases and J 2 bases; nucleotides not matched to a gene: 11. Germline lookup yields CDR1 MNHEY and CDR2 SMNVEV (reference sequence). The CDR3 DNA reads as TGTGCCAGCAGCAGGCGGGGGGCGGGGGGGACCTACGAGCAGTACTTC. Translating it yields CASSRRGAGGTYEQYF.

CDR3 nucleotides: TGTGCCAGCAGCTTCCCCGTGCTACGTGAAAAACTGTTTTTT. It translates to CASSFPVLREKLFF. V and J are TRBV11-2 and TRBJ1-4, with D uncertain. The CDR3 loop spans 14 amino acids. V lost 3 bases, J lost 7 bases, and 12 bases lay in between. From germline, CDR1 is SGHAT and CDR2 FQNNGV.

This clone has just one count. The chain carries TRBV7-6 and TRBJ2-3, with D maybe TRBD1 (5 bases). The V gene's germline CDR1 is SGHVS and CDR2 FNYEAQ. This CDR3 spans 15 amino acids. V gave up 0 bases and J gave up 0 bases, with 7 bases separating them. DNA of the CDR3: TGTGCCAGCAGCTTAGCCAAGGGGAGCACAGATACGCAGTATTTT. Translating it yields CASSLAKGSTDTQYF.

This chain's CDR3 is CASSLAGGLVEQFF. The DNA of the CDR3 is TGTGCCAGCAGCTTAGCGGGGGGGCTTGTTGAGCAGTTCTTC. V and J are TRBV13 and TRBJ2-1, with 8 bases fitting TRBD2. V trimming: 1 base; J trimming: 9 bases; junction bases outside the gene matches: 5. The CDR3 runs 14 residues. Per germline, CDR1 PRHDT and CDR2 FYEKMQ (reference sequence).

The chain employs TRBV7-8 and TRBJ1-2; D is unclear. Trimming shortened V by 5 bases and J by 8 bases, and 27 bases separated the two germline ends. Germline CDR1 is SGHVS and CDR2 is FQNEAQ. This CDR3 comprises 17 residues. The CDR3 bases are TGTGCCAGCAGCCCCCTACCGGTCGGGGAGGTGTTCGGAGGCTACACCTTC. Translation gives CASSPLPVGEVFGGYTF. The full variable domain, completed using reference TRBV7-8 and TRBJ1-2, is GAGVSQSPRYKVAKRGQDVALRCDPISGHVSLFWYQQALGQGPEFLTYFQNEAQLDKSGLPSDRFFAERPEGSVSTLKIQRTQQEDSAVYLCASSPLPVGEVFGGYTFGSGTRLTVV.

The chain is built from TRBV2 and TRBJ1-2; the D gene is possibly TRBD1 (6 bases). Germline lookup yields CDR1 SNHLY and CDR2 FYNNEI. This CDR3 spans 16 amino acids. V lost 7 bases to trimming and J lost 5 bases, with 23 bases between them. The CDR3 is CASTERLTGWPYGYTF. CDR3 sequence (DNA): TGTGCCAGCACAGAAAGGCTGACAGGCTGGCCTTATGGCTACACCTTC.

CDR3 region: CASSSGDEQYF. The DNA of the CDR3 is TGTGCCAGCAGCTCCGGGGACGAGCAGTACTTC. The chain combines TRBV5-4 with TRBJ2-7; D possibly corresponds to TRBD2 (5 bases). The CDR3 is 11 residues long. The germline V and J ends were trimmed by 3 bases and 5 bases, with 6 bases remaining between them. In germline, CDR1 is SGHNT, CDR2 YYREEE (reference sequence).

As DNA, the CDR3 is TGTGCCAGCAGCCCTGGCGGGGGGCTGTTTTTT. Its protein product is CASSPGGGLFF. The rearrangement joins TRBV5-8 to TRBJ1-4; a possible D gene is TRBD1 (5 bases). CDR1 SGHTS and CDR2 YDEGEE come from the germline V gene. Trimming took 4 bases from V and 14 from J, leaving 12 bases between them. CDR3 size: 11 residues.

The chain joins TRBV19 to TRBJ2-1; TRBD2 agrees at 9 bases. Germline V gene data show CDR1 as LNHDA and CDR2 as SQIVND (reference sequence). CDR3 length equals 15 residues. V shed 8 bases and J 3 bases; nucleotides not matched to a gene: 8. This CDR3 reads CASALGTSFYNEQFF. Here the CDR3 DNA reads TGTGCCAGTGCCCTTGGGACTAGCTTCTACAATGAGCAGTTCTTC. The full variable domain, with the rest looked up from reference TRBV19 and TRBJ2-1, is DGGITQSPKYLFRKEGQNVTLSCEQNLNHDAMYWYRQDPGQGLRLIYYSQIVNDFQKGDIAEGYSVSREKKESFPLTVTSAQKNPTAFYLCASALGTSFYNEQFFGPGTRLTVL.

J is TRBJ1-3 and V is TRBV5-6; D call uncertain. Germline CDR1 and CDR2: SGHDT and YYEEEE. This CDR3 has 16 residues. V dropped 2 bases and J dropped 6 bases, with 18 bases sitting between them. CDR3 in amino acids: CASSFPSPRPENTIYF. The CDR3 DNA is TGTGCCAGCAGCTTCCCTTCTCCTAGGCCGGAAAACACCATATATTTT. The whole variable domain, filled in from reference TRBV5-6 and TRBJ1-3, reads DAGVTQSPTHLIKTRGQQVTLRCSPKSGHDTVSWYQQALGQGPQFIFQYYEEEERQRGNFPDRFSGHQFPNYSSELNVNALLLGDSALYLCASSFPSPRPENTIYFGEGSWLTVV.